This T cell receptor beta chain was captured in a study of Ad26.COV2.S vaccination and SARS-CoV-2 variants (dated by TCRdb to 2020 to 2022). Regarding the study in general: Donors in the vaccine arm were drawn from COV1001, a phase I-IIa trial of Ad26.COV2.S in healthy adults that was multicentre, randomized, double-blind and placebo-controlled. Ad26.COV2.S was given intramuscularly at 5x10^10 or 1x10^11 viral particles, as a single shot or as two shots 56 days apart. TCRbeta repertoire sequencing served as the tool for gauging how specific and how broad the SARS-CoV-2-reactive T cell receptors were following Ad26.COV2.S vaccination. A total of 32 samples were included in the TCR-sequenced set, comprising around 19 Ad26.COV2.S vaccine recipients, 5 placebo recipients and 8 SARS-CoV-2 convalescent individuals. Trial participants were randomized into five groups of five, in which low-dose or high-dose Ad26.COV2.S was given once or twice, or placebo was given on both occasions. Investigators remained blinded to trial group allocation during experiments and outcome assessment. General conclusions and limits of the study: Comparable non-spike TCR breadth was observed between vaccine and placebo recipients, consistent with only spike being contained in the vaccine. Compared with placebo recipients, Ad26.COV2.S recipients showed higher spike-specific TCR breadth (P = 0.0014). Comparing responses between vaccine doses or regimens was not something the study was powered to do. After vaccination, spike-specific CD8+ and CD4+ T cell responses were reported to show substantial breadth. The authors noted that the TCR breadth and depth analyses may have underestimated total T cell responses.

What this sample's treatment or condition label stands for: over 15 received Ad26.COV2.S at low or high dose, single or two shots; about 5 received placebo; per-sample allocation not given. Repertoires of vaccine and placebo recipients were sequenced from samples taken on day 63 after the first injection. Between 29 July and 7 August 2020, Cohort 1b enrolled approximately 26 adults aged 18-55 years at one site in Boston, USA. Ad26.COV2.S was a replication-incompetent adenovirus type 26 vector expressing a prefusion-stabilized SARS-CoV-2 spike protein from the original Wuhan strain. TCRbeta CDR3 regions were sequenced with the immunoSEQ Assay. After extraction, genomic DNA underwent amplification by bias-controlled multiplex PCR, followed by high-throughput sequencing. In the source study's methods: To quantify the absolute abundance of every unique TCRbeta CDR3 region, sequences were collapsed and filtered. Usable DNA was measured by amplifying reference genes present in all nucleated cells, and TCRbeta template counts were normalized to that usable DNA to estimate T cell fraction. Repertoire TCRs were annotated as SARS-CoV-2-specific when V gene, CDR3 amino acid sequence and J gene were exactly matched to a known reactive TCR set. The reference SARS-CoV-2 TCR set was derived from MIRA and filtered for enrichment in COVID-19-positive ImmuneCODE repertoires, a step that removed public or cross-reactive TCRs. Based on the MIRA antigens, annotated TCRs were further analysed at the level of specific ORF or position within ORF. Breadth was defined as annotated unique rearrangements over total unique productive rearrangements; depth was the summed frequency of those rearrangements. Group comparisons of TCR breadth used two-sided Wilcoxon rank-sum tests. TCRdb retrieved this table from immuneACCESS and kept in-frame rearrangements only. Not all clones are present; in checked studies, unresolved V genes account for under half, and no reason is known for the remainder. That table gives V, J and clone size, and the DNA gave D and trimming. For this sample there are more than 300,000 clones; about 86% appear just once. Together, the top ten hold 1.9% of the sample.

V loses 7 bases of germline sequence and J loses 6 bases, and the interval between the two ends is 10 bases. From the cysteine up to the phenylalanine, the CDR3 has a length of 12 residues. CDR3 DNA is the only sequence kept; it has 36 bases, read in frame from the first base. As concerns this clone: The antigen this receptor binds is unknown. Base qualities are not at hand, and no much larger clone is one base apart.

The rearrangement combines TRBV23-1 with TRBJ2-1, with the identity of the D gene unclear. TRBV23-1 is treated as an ORF (open reading frame) with a function not yet certain. The sample was peripheral blood, taken in a trial of Ad26.COV2.S vaccine versus placebo. This clonotype originated in a person between 18 and 65 years old who received the Ad26.COV2.S COVID-19 vaccine or a placebo. The CDR3 protein is CASTRIANEQFF. The sequenced DNA: TGCGCCAGCACCAGAATCGCCAATGAGCAGTTCTTC.